Ten or more counts support the clone carrying this TCR beta chain. From the 5' RACE reads, TCRdb called clonotypes with MiXCR, one entry per CDR3 protein. The sample yields tens of thousands of distinct CDR3 sequences, about 5.2% seen once. The source of the sample is a study of CD8 T cells in ankylosing spondylitis. The specimen was blood, either unsorted or a sorted T cell fraction (not recorded which). The TCR originated in a male donor with ankylosing spondylitis or in good health (not recorded which).

The CDR3 here is CASRPGPLQNSPLHF. The CDR3 bases are TGTGCCAGCAGGCCGGGACCGCTTCAGAATTCACCCCTCCACTTT. This rearrangement joins TRBV28 to TRBJ1-6; possibly TRBD1 for D (5 bases). V lost 6 bases to trimming and J lost 7 bases, with 16 bases between them. This CDR3 contains 15 residues. Germline V gives CDR1 MDHEN, CDR2 SYDVKM.